The present T cell receptor (beta chain) was sequenced within a study of T-cell reconstitution after alpha-beta-depleted transplantation in children. Study-wide results and limits: Several hundred rapidly expanded clones from non-depleted graft cells reportedly supplied alpha-beta T cells about two months post-transplant. The origin of high day-60 TCRbeta diversity in some patients lay in surviving recipient T cells and thymic progenitors. Hyperexpanded clones declined; after one year, newly produced T cells mostly supplied diversity.

Unique molecular identifiers were incorporated into the prepared TCRbeta library. TCRdb processed the PCR reads anew with MiXCR; each CDR3 protein has one entry. This table has about 420,000 distinct CDR3 sequences, under 20% appearing once. Trimming cost V 1 base and J 1 base, with 9 bases left between them. This CDR3 comprises 16 residues. Germline assignment: CDR1 SGHRS and CDR2 YFSETQ. This clonotype showed up just a few times. Its antigen remains unknown. Sequencing was performed on PBMCs, mostly from graft donor cells, taken 360 days after TCRalphabeta/CD19-depleted stem cell transplant. This TCR was sampled from a boy under two years old who had a stem cell transplant for Wiskott-Aldrich syndrome, so the T cells may come from the graft donor. The V and J genes are TRBV5-1 and TRBJ2-6; D is unclear. This chain's CDR3 is CASSLTKTSGANVLTF. CDR3 DNA sequence: TGCGCCAGCAGCTTGACCAAGACTTCTGGGGCCAACGTCCTGACTTTC.